These 16 T cell receptor beta chains originate from one sample sequenced in a study of Ad26.COV2.S vaccination and SARS-CoV-2 variants. Repertoires were generated with immunoSEQ multiplex PCR, while TCRdb's copy carries only in-frame clones and drops some. The data show over 110,000 clones, roughly 88% seen once. Here the sequenced sample was peripheral blood, taken after recovery from COVID-19. The receptor source for this set is a human donor who had recovered from COVID-19.

The chain combines TRBV7-8 with TRBJ2-7, with D unresolved. Between the trimmed V and J ends, which lost 3 bases and 6 bases, there was a span of 6 bases. The CDR3 sequence is 11 residues long. The germline V gene has CDR1 SGHVS and CDR2 FQNEAQ. CDR3 loop: CASSLGAEQYF. CDR3 nucleotide sequence: TGTGCCAGCAGCTTGGGTGCCGAGCAGTACTTC.

The CDR3 loop reads CASNLRGTQYF. In DNA, the CDR3 is TGTGCCAGCAACCTCCGGGGTACGCAGTATTTT. This chain joins TRBV7-2 and TRBJ2-3; tentatively, D is TRBD2 (5 bases). The CDR3 contains 11 residues. V shed 7 bases and J shed 8 bases, with 10 bases lying between them. Germline V lookup: CDR1 SGHTA, CDR2 FQGNSA.

The count of this clone is one. The chain carries TRBV6-5 and TRBJ1-5; the D is unclear. The germline V and J ends were trimmed by 2 bases and 3 bases, with 8 bases remaining between them. This CDR3 region has 14 residues. CDR1 MNHEY and CDR2 SVGAGI come from the germline V gene. The CDR3 is CASSYPPDNQPQHF. The CDR3 DNA reads as TGTGCCAGCAGTTACCCGCCAGACAATCAGCCCCAGCATTTT.

This clone turned up a few times. The V and J genes are TRBV7-2 and TRBJ2-5; 8 positions agree with TRBD2. The CDR3 extends over 14 amino acids. Trimming removed 0 bases from V and 3 bases from J; junction bases left unmatched: 0. Germline loops: CDR1 SGHTA, CDR2 FQGNSA. The CDR3 spells CASSLATSEETQYF. The CDR3 DNA follows: TGTGCCAGCAGCTTAGCGACTAGCGAAGAGACCCAGTACTTC.

V gene TRBV27 combines with J gene TRBJ1-1; 11 nucleotides match TRBD1. Trimming at V came to 4 bases and at J to 5 bases, leaving 9 bases not matched to a gene. The CDR3 has 16 residues. Germline lookup yields CDR1 MNHEY and CDR2 SMNVEV (reference sequence). The CDR3, as DNA: TGTGCCAGCAGTTCCGTCGGGACAGGGGGGGGAACTGAAGCTTTCTTT. Residues: CASSSVGTGGGTEAFF.

The CDR3 DNA reads as TGCAGTGCTAGCGGGGTGGCTGAAGCTTTCTTT. Amino acid sequence: CSASGVAEAFF. The chain uses TRBV20-1 and TRBJ1-1; D uncertain. V was cut by 3 bases and J by 6 bases, with 8 bases left in between. Germline lookup yields CDR1 DFQATT and CDR2 SNEGSKA (reference sequence). The CDR3 consists of 11 residues.

This sequence joins TRBV3-1 (or the pseudogene TRBV3-2) and TRBJ2-7; weak D call: TRBD1 (6 bases). Trimming removed 0 bases at V and 1 base at J, with 16 bases between. The CDR3 length is 17 residues. Germline V gene data show CDR1 as LGHDT and CDR2 as YNNKEL (reference sequence). CDR3 DNA sequence: TGTGCCAGCAGCCAAGAGGGGCCGGACAGCGGTTCCTACGAGCAGTACTTC. Translation: CASSQEGPDSGSYEQYF.

The J gene is TRBJ1-5, the V gene TRBV2; D might be TRBD1 (5 bases). Trimming cost V 3 bases and J 5 bases, with 5 bases left between them. The CDR3 spans 12 residues. Germline-derived CDR1 and CDR2 are SNHLY and FYNNEI. CDR3 nucleotides: TGTGCCAGCAGTGAGGGGGATCAGCCCCAGCATTTT. Its translation: CASSEGDQPQHF.

This chain connects TRBV2 to TRBJ2-6; no reliable D call. The CDR3 contains 17 residues. The V gene's germline CDR1 is SNHLY and CDR2 FYNNEI. The V end lost 2 bases, the J end lost 1 base, and 12 bases lay between the germline ends. The CDR3 loop reads CASSERPEPSGANVLTF. The CDR3 bases are TGTGCCAGCAGTGAAAGGCCGGAGCCGTCTGGGGCCAACGTCCTGACTTTC.

Only one count was recorded for this clone. In the same sample, other DNA sequences code for this CDR3. The V and J genes are TRBV28 and TRBJ2-7; D perhaps matches TRBD1 (6 bases). Germline CDR1 MDHEN, CDR2 SYDVKM. The CDR3 is 14 amino acids. V was shortened by 2 bases and J by 0 bases, with 8 bases between the two germline ends. CDR3 sequence reads: CASSLDRSSYEQYF. In DNA form, the CDR3 reads TGTGCCAGCAGTTTAGACAGGAGCTCCTACGAGCAGTACTTC.

This chain uses TRBV5-4 with TRBJ2-2; D not certain. Germline CDR1 and CDR2: SGHNT and YYREEE (reference sequence). The germline V and J ends were trimmed by 0 bases and 7 bases, with 13 bases remaining between them. The CDR3 totals 15 residues. Here the CDR3 DNA reads TGTGCCAGCAGCTTGGGACCAAGCCTCAACGGGGAGCTGTTTTTT. It encodes CASSLGPSLNGELFF. Variable domain in full (rest from reference TRBV5-4 and TRBJ2-2): ETGVTQSPTHLIKTRGQQVTLRCSSQSGHNTVSWYQQALGQGPQFIFQYYREEENGRGNFPPRFSGLQFPNYSSELNVNALELDDSALYLCASSLGPSLNGELFFGEGSRLTVL.

This rearrangement joins TRBV10-2 to TRBJ1-1, with a possible D match to TRBD1 (6 bases). The ends were cut back, 5 bases at V and 1 base at J, with 8 bases in the middle. In germline, CDR1 is WSHSY, CDR2 SAAADI. There are 13 residues in the CDR3. The CDR3 here is CASSLQGNTEAFF. CDR3 sequence (DNA): TGCGCCAGCAGTTTACAGGGGAACACTGAAGCTTTCTTT.

V is TRBV5-8 and J is TRBJ2-7, with a weak D call TRBD2 (5 bases). V shed 6 bases and J shed 6 bases, with 16 bases lying between them. This CDR3 is built from 13 residues. Germline values: CDR1 SGHTS, CDR2 YDEGEE. The CDR3 bases are TGTGCCAGCACCCGGACGGACTCCCCCGAGCAGTACTTC. Amino acid sequence: CASTRTDSPEQYF.

The V call is TRBV12-3 or TRBV12-4, the J call TRBJ1-2, with 7 bases matching TRBD1. CDR3 length: 13 residues. With 6 bases clipped from V and 7 bases from J, the junction kept 8 bases outside the gene matches. CDR3 amino acids: CASSPDRASGYTF. CDR3 DNA: TGTGCCAGCAGCCCCGACAGGGCCAGTGGCTACACCTTC.

This chain links TRBV6-2 or TRBV6-3 with TRBJ2-2; 9 nucleotides agree with TRBD2. The length of the CDR3 is 17 residues. Germline V gene sequence: CDR1 MNHEY, CDR2 SVGEGT. Trimming removed 1 base from V and 0 bases from J; junction bases left unmatched: 3. CDR3 DNA sequence: TGTGCCAGCAGTTACTTCGGCGGGGGGGCGAACACCGGGGAGCTGTTTTTT. Protein product: CASSYFGGGANTGELFF.

The CDR3 DNA follows: TGTGCCAGCAGTTCCCCCTCCTCACTGTACGAGCAGTACTTC. Residues: CASSSPSSLYEQYF. This chain links TRBV6-2 or TRBV6-3 with TRBJ2-7; no clear D. V was cut by 4 bases and J by 4 bases, with 14 bases left in between. Germline CDR1 reads MNHEY; CDR2 reads SVGEGT. The CDR3 runs to 14 residues.